These T cell receptor beta chains were read from a single sample in a study of Graves' ophthalmopathy and Graves' hyperthyroidism. TCRdb reprocessed the multiplex PCR reads via MiXCR and lists one record per CDR3 protein. The sample holds a few hundred thousand distinct CDR3 sequences, less than 45% seen once. Material: peripheral blood or thyroid tissue (not recorded which). The receptors shown here come from an adult man with Graves' hyperthyroidism. Both conserved end residues are part of each CDR3. D genes are given only for firm matches. Size is omitted from some rows. Given values are once, few, many or a class for expanded clones.

many	TRBD1	TRBV4-2	TRBJ1-2	TGTGCCAGCAGCCCTGACAGGGGGCCCAACTATGGCTACACCTTC	CASSPDRGPNYGYTF
many	-	TRBV10-2	TRBJ2-7	TGCGCCAGCAAATCGTCAGTCGTTACGGCTTCCTACGAGCAGTACTTC	CASKSSVVTASYEQYF
-	TRBD2	TRBV15	TRBJ2-5	TGTGCCACCAGCAGGACAGCGGGGGTAGAGACCCAGTACTTC	CATSRTAGVETQYF
few	-	TRBV29-1	TRBJ2-5	TGCAGCGTTGTCGGGGGCCAAGAGACCCAGTACTTC	CSVVGGQETQYF
many	TRBD1	TRBV6-1	TRBJ1-2	TGTGCCTACGAGAACAGGGGCCCCTATGGCTACACCTTC	CAYENRGPYGYTF
few	-	TRBV7-9	TRBJ1-5	TGTGCCAGTAGTACCGGGTGGGGGCAAAGCAATCAGCCCCAGCATTTT	CASSTGWGQSNQPQHF
few	-	TRBV7-9	TRBJ2-7	TGTGCCAGCAGCTTCCCGGGCTCCCCCTACGAGCAGTACTTC	CASSFPGSPYEQYF
many	-	TRBV7-9	TRBJ1-1	TGTGCCAGCAGCTTAGATTGGGGGTATCTCTCTGAAGCTTTCTTT	CASSLDWGYLSEAFF
many	-	TRBV15	TRBJ1-6	TGTGCCACCACCAAGGACGGCCATTTGGCCTATAATTCACCCCTCCACTTT	CATTKDGHLAYNSPLHF
few	-	TRBV24-1	TRBJ2-3	TGTGCCACCAGTGATCAGGCAGGACCTAGCACAGATACGCAGTATTTT	CATSDQAGPSTDTQYF
few	TRBD1	TRBV20-1	TRBJ1-6	TGCAGTGCCCGAGGACAGGGCTATAATTCACCCCTCCACTTT	CSARGQGYNSPLHF
many	-	TRBV6-6	TRBJ1-5	TGTGCCAGCAGTTACTCGCCTCGAGCCCAGCATTTT	CASSYSPRAQHF
-	-	TRBV10-3	TRBJ2-3	TGTGCCGCTGGAGATACGCGGTATTTT	CAAGDTRYF
few	-	TRBV29-1	TRBJ2-7	TGCAGCGTGAAGTCCGGTCCAGGGCTACTCAATGAGCAGTACTTC	CSVKSGPGLLNEQYF
few	-	TRBV3-1	TRBJ1-4	TGTGCCAGCAGCCACACGACTCCGGGGTCCGGTTATGAAAAACTGTTTTTT	CASSHTTPGSGYEKLFF
many	-	TRBV7-9	TRBJ1-1	TGCGCCAGCAGCTTGGGGGCAGGCTCTCGCACTGAAGCTTTCTTT	CASSLGAGSRTEAFF
many	-	TRBV29-1	TRBJ2-5	TGCAGCGTTGATGGCCCTATGGACAGCCAAGAGACCCAGTACTTC	CSVDGPMDSQETQYF
many	-	TRBV5-1	TRBJ2-2	TGCGCCAGCAGCTTGTCGCCGAACACCGGGGAGCTGTTTTTT	CASSLSPNTGELFF
-	TRBD1	TRBV7-2	TRBJ2-7	TGTGCCAGCAGCTGGGGACAGGGACCACTTTACGAGCAGTACTTC	CASSWGQGPLYEQYF
-	-	TRBV15	TRBJ1-1	TGTGCCACCAGTCCCCGGGACACTGAAGCTTTCTTT	CATSPRDTEAFF
many	-	TRBV9	TRBJ2-2	TGTGCCAGCAGCCTACTGCAGGGTGACACCGGGGAGCTGTTTTTT	CASSLLQGDTGELFF
-	TRBD1	TRBV29-1	TRBJ2-7	TGCAGCGTCGAGGACAGGGGGCTTGGCAACGAGCAGTACTTC	CSVEDRGLGNEQYF
many	-	TRBV9	TRBJ2-2	TGTGCCAGCAGCCCCTTTGTAGCCTGGGCCGGGGAGCTGTTTTTT	CASSPFVAWAGELFF
many	TRBD1	TRBV29-1	TRBJ2-7	TGCAGCGTTGAAGGGGACAGATATCCCTACGAGCAGTACTTC	CSVEGDRYPYEQYF
many	TRBD1	TRBV7-9	TRBJ1-3	TGTGCCAGCAGCGGACAGGGGATGGGAAACACCATATATTTT	CASSGQGMGNTIYF
-	-	TRBV7-2	TRBJ1-2	TGTGCCAGCAGCATCGGGCAGGGGATTGACTATGGCTACACCTTC	CASSIGQGIDYGYTF
many	-	TRBV20-1	TRBJ1-5	TGCAGTGCTAGAGAGCGGAAGACCAATCAGCCCCAGCATTTT	CSARERKTNQPQHF
-	-	TRBV2	TRBJ1-5	TGTGCCAGCAGTGACACTTTTCCGGACCAAGAGACCCAGCATTTT	CASSDTFPDQETQHF
-	-	TRBV5-1	TRBJ2-7	TGCGCCAGCAGCTTGGGTCAGGGTAGGAACTACAATGAGCAGTACTTC	CASSLGQGRNYNEQYF
many	-	TRBV5-1	TRBJ2-2	TGTGCCAGCAGCTTAGATCGGAACACCGGGGAGCTGTTTTTT	CASSLDRNTGELFF
many	-	TRBV20-1	TRBJ1-1	TGCAGTACCGTCCAGGGCCAGAACACTGAAGCTTTCTTT	CSTVQGQNTEAFF
many	-	TRBV4-1	TRBJ2-5	TGCGCCAGCAGCCAAGATAGAGGGGAAGAGACCCAGTACTTC	CASSQDRGEETQYF
-	-	TRBV6-5	TRBJ2-5	TGTGCCAGCTCAAGGGCGCTTGAAGAGACCCAGTACTTC	CASSRALEETQYF
many	TRBD1	TRBV25-1	TRBJ1-2	TGTGCCAGCAGAGAAACCGGGACAGGGAGAGACACCTTC	CASRETGTGRDTF
many	-	TRBV20-1	TRBJ1-4	TGCAGTGCAAAGAATCTTGTGACTAATGAAAAACTGTTTTTT	CSAKNLVTNEKLFF
-	-	TRBV10-1	TRBJ1-2	TGCGCCAGCAGTGACCCCGGGACCCTCGTCTTC	CASSDPGTLVF
-	-	TRBV27	TRBJ2-5	TGTGCCAGCAGTTTAGGTCAGGGTCCGTCAGAGACCCAGTACTTC	CASSLGQGPSETQYF
-	-	TRBV7-2	TRBJ1-6	TGTGCCAGCAGCTTAGGGGCAGCGCCGAATTCACCCCTCCACTTT	CASSLGAAPNSPLHF
many	-	TRBV24-1	TRBJ2-7	TGTGCCACCAGTGATTTGACAGGGAGGGAGCAGTACTTC	CATSDLTGREQYF
many	-	TRBV29-1	TRBJ1-1	TGCAGCGTTGAAGATCTTCAAGGGGTAGGAGCTTTCTTT	CSVEDLQGVGAFF
few	TRBD2	TRBV7-2	TRBJ2-5	TGTGCCAGCAGGCATCAGGGACTAGCGGAGACCCAGTACTTC	CASRHQGLAETQYF
-	TRBD2	TRBV10-2	TRBJ2-7	TGCGCCAGCAGTGAGGGGGCGGGAGCCACCTACGAGCAGTACTTC	CASSEGAGATYEQYF
many	-	TRBV7-9	TRBJ2-7	TGTGCCAGCAGCTTAGTAGCGGACGAGCAGTACTTC	CASSLVADEQYF
many	-	TRBV5-1	TRBJ1-6	TGCGCCAGCAGCTTGACGTCAGGGCGTTCACCCCTCCACTTT	CASSLTSGRSPLHF